This T cell receptor (beta chain) was sequenced during a study of blood T cells in healthy people across ages. Total RNA amounts of at least 6 micrograms were extracted per sample. Germline-derived CDR1 and CDR2 are SGHTA and FQGNSA. V lost 2 bases, J lost 5 bases, and 10 bases lay in between. CDR3 length: 14 residues. Overall study results and limits: Per million T cells, TCR beta diversity dropped about linearly as age rose. Unsorted PBMCs prevented conclusive naive versus antigen-experienced comparison.

A second PCR of roughly 7 to 11 cycles used a sample-barcoded 5' primer and a J-beta primer mix. The template-switch adaptor was a 5' adaptor with 12 random nucleotides. It tagged each cDNA molecule. TCRdb independently ran MiXCR on the 5' RACE reads; one entry per CDR3 protein. The sample has 1.5 million to 2 million distinct CDR3 sequences, around 35% seen once; the top ten hold about 11%. In this sample, this clonotype turned up many times. What it binds is unknown. The clonotype comes from a woman between 25 and 40 years old in good health. The rearrangement uses TRBV7-2 and TRBJ2-1; D is undetermined. Sequenced: blood. In nucleotides, the CDR3 is TGTGCCAGCAGCTTACTGGCGGCTAACAATGAGCAGTTCTTC. Residues: CASSLLAANNEQFF.